This is a list of T cell receptor beta chains from one sample in a study of blood T cell repertoires in COVID-19. Clones were read by immunoSEQ multiplex PCR, and TCRdb kept only the in-frame ones, dropping some. The sample includes 110,000 to 150,000 clones, around 90% of them seen just once. What was sequenced was peripheral blood. The receptors stem from an older man with acute or convalescent COVID-19. Each CDR3 is given with its conserved first and last residue. The order of the fields is clone size, D gene, V gene, J gene, CDR3 protein, CDR3 DNA. The D gene is left open where the match is weak. Not every row has a clone size; where given, it reads once, few, many or a size class.

NA	NA	TRBV27	TRBJ1-2	CASSPTNGHVYGYTF	TGTGCCAGCAGCCCCACCAACGGACACGTCTATGGCTACACCTTC
NA	TRBD2	TRBV10-3	TRBJ2-7	CAIRGGPSGIYEQYF	TGTGCCATCAGAGGTGGGCCTAGCGGGATCTACGAGCAGTACTTC
NA	TRBD1	TRBV19	TRBJ1-2	CASSDWTGTYGYTF	TGTGCCAGTAGTGACTGGACAGGGACCTATGGCTACACCTTC
NA	NA	TRBV3-1/TRBV3-2	TRBJ2-3	CASSVVGRGTDTQYF	TGTGCCAGCAGCGTGGTTGGGCGGGGCACAGATACGCAGTATTTT
NA	NA	TRBV7-9	TRBJ1-2	CASTLGGEAGYTF	TGTGCCAGCACCCTAGGGGGGGAGGCTGGCTACACCTTC
few	TRBD2	TRBV7-9	TRBJ2-1	CASSLRRSGSLNNEQFF	TGTGCCAGCAGCTTAAGGCGTAGCGGGAGCCTCAACAATGAGCAGTTCTTC
NA	NA	TRBV19	TRBJ1-5	CASSMGQGRSNQPQHF	TGTGCCAGTAGTATGGGTCAGGGAAGGAGCAATCAGCCCCAGCATTTT
NA	TRBD1	TRBV10-1	TRBJ1-4	CASSPPSDRGRCEKLFF	TGCGCCAGCAGTCCTCCCTCGGACAGGGGGAGGTGTGAAAAACTGTTTTTT
NA	TRBD1	TRBV3-1/TRBV3-2	TRBJ1-1	CASSPDRGRPMNTEAFF	TGTGCCAGCAGCCCGGACAGGGGGCGACCTATGAACACTGAAGCTTTCTTT
NA	TRBD1	TRBV5-8	TRBJ1-2	CASSFGTGRANYGYTF	TGTGCCAGCAGCTTTGGGACAGGGAGAGCTAACTATGGCTACACCTTC
NA	NA	TRBV10-1	TRBJ1-4	CASSEQGMDEKLFF	TGCGCCAGCAGTGAGCAGGGGATGGATGAAAAACTGTTTTTT
NA	TRBD2	TRBV3-1/TRBV3-2	TRBJ2-1	CASSQDIRAGFSYNEQFF	TGTGCCAGCAGCCAAGATATTCGAGCGGGGTTTTCCTACAATGAGCAGTTCTTC
NA	NA	TRBV10-2	TRBJ1-5	CASSDMANEGQPQHF	TGCGCCAGCAGTGATATGGCTAACGAGGGCCAGCCCCAGCATTTT
NA	NA	TRBV10-3	TRBJ1-5	CAISGGQGESNQPQHF	TGTGCCATCAGTGGGGGGCAGGGAGAGAGCAATCAGCCCCAGCATTTT
NA	TRBD1	TRBV10-2	TRBJ2-7	CASSAGQGTHEQYF	TGCGCCAGCAGCGCGGGACAGGGGACCCACGAGCAGTACTTC
NA	TRBD1	TRBV30	TRBJ1-1	CAWRTGTNTEAFF	TGTGCCTGGAGGACAGGGACGAACACTGAAGCTTTCTTT
NA	TRBD1	TRBV5-1	TRBJ2-4	CASSPGQGATIQYF	TGCGCCAGCAGCCCGGGACAGGGGGCGACCATTCAGTACTTC
few	NA	TRBV4-1	TRBJ1-2	CASSQVAGFYGYTF	TGCGCCAGCAGCCAAGTCGCGGGGTTCTATGGCTACACCTTC
NA	NA	TRBV24-1	TRBJ1-2	CATSDSGLLYGYTF	TGTGCCACCAGTGATTCAGGGCTTCTCTATGGCTACACCTTC
NA	TRBD1	TRBV7-2	TRBJ1-1	CASSMNRGQTEAFF	TGTGCCAGCAGCATGAACAGGGGGCAGACTGAAGCTTTCTTT
NA	NA	TRBV3-1/TRBV3-2	TRBJ1-1	CASSPNHRVYTEAFF	TGTGCCAGCAGCCCAAACCACAGGGTTTATACTGAAGCTTTCTTT
once	NA	TRBV30	TRBJ1-2	CAWSGFEASGYTF	TGTGCCTGGAGTGGATTTGAGGCTTCTGGCTACACCTTC
once	TRBD1	TRBV24-1	TRBJ1-2	CATSEAGTDNYGYTF	TGTGCCACCAGTGAGGCCGGGACAGACAACTATGGCTACACCTTC
once	TRBD1	TRBV7-2	TRBJ1-2	CASRGTGTGGRYGYTF	TGTGCCAGCAGGGGTACCGGGACAGGGGGGAGGTATGGCTACACCTTC
NA	NA	TRBV9	TRBJ2-5	CASSPYPGGGGETQYF	TGTGCCAGCTCCCCTTACCCCGGGGGAGGGGGAGAGACCCAGTACTTC
NA	TRBD2	TRBV27	TRBJ2-2	CASSYSRTSAYTGELFF	TGTGCCAGCAGTTATAGTAGGACTAGCGCCTACACCGGGGAGCTGTTTTTT
NA	NA	TRBV4-1	TRBJ1-1	CASSQEEGRGNTEAFF	TGCGCCAGCAGCCAAGAGGAGGGGCGCGGGAACACTGAAGCTTTCTTT
NA	NA	TRBV11-3	TRBJ1-1	CASSLLGGTEAFF	TGTGCCAGCAGCTTATTAGGGGGCACTGAAGCTTTCTTT
NA	TRBD1	TRBV27	TRBJ2-7	CASSLLGQGPEQYF	TGTGCCAGCAGTTTACTCGGACAGGGGCCCGAGCAGTACTTC
NA	NA	TRBV5-4	TRBJ1-6	CASSLGGPLDNSPLHF	TGTGCCAGCAGCTTGGGGGGGCCTCTCGATAATTCACCCCTCCACTTT
NA	TRBD2	TRBV14	TRBJ2-7	CASSHAGTSVNEQYF	TGTGCCAGCAGCCATGCCGGGACTAGCGTCAACGAGCAGTACTTC
once	TRBD1	TRBV5-1	TRBJ2-5	CASSSGTGGSETQYF	TGCGCCAGCAGCTCCGGGACAGGGGGCTCAGAGACCCAGTACTTC
NA	NA	TRBV28	TRBJ1-2	CASTTGFGYTF	TGTGCCAGCACCACAGGGTTCGGCTACACCTTC
NA	TRBD1	TRBV5-1	TRBJ1-1	CASTRGTGGTEAFF	TGCGCCAGCACCCGGGGCACAGGGGGCACTGAAGCTTTCTTT
once	NA	TRBV5-1	TRBJ1-6	CASSPQDSYNSPLHF	TGCGCCAGCAGCCCGCAAGACAGCTATAATTCACCCCTCCACTTT
NA	NA	TRBV30	TRBJ2-7	CAWRTRGQESYEQYF	TGTGCCTGGAGGACTCGTGGACAAGAGTCCTACGAGCAGTACTTC